This passage covers 11 T cell receptor beta chains from one sample sequenced in a study of regulatory T cells in long-lasting Graves disease. Time point noted: newly diagnosed GD, antithyroid drugs for less than 3 months. After RNA was extracted from PBMCs, the TCR library was made from it. iRepertoire HTBI primers and Arm-PCR of CDR3 regions built TCR beta libraries. TCRdb re-called the multiplex PCR reads with MiXCR, one entry per CDR3 protein. This table has about 430,000 distinct CDR3 sequences, roughly 15% appearing once. The same specimen was also included in a second study, on T cells in Graves' hyperthyroidism and ophthalmopathy.

Sequences were derived from peripheral blood mononuclear cells (PBMCs), sampled at new diagnosis, from a patient treated with antithyroid drugs. Receptors were obtained from a woman aged 40 to 49 with Graves disease.

This clonotype was seen many times. The rearrangement uses TRBV28 and TRBJ1-2; D possibly corresponds to TRBD1 (6 bases). With 6 bases removed from V and 6 bases from J, the gap between germline ends came to 8 bases. Germline V CDR1 and CDR2: MDHEN, SYDVKM. This CDR3 has 11 residues. DNA of the CDR3: TGTGCCAGCAGCTACAGGGATGGCTACACCTTC. The encoded protein is CASSYRDGYTF.

This clonotype was seen once. A much larger clonotype is one base distant, so this may be a read error. The chain joins TRBV30 to TRBJ2-7; TRBD1 might be the D (6 bases). This CDR3 contains 15 residues. The germline CDR1 and CDR2 sequences are GTSNPN and SVGIG (reference sequence). Trimming cost V 3 bases and J 0 bases, with 15 bases left between them. CDR3 in amino acids: CAWRGAGVSSYEQYF. CDR3 sequence (DNA): TGTGCCTGGAGAGGGGCAGGGGTTAGCTCCTACGAGCAGTACTTC.

The CDR3 protein is CASSTVGSAGETQYF. CDR3 DNA sequence: TGTGCCAGCAGCACAGTAGGGAGTGCGGGGGAGACCCAGTACTTC. The genes are TRBV3-1 and TRBJ2-5; TRBD2 is a possible D gene (6 bases). The CDR3 spans 15 residues. The V end lost 5 bases, the J end lost 5 bases, and 18 bases lay between the germline ends. From germline, CDR1 is LGHDT and CDR2 YNNKEL (reference sequence).

This clonotype was seen ten or more times. The J gene is TRBJ2-6, the V gene TRBV25-1, with 8 bases that match TRBD1. With V trimmed by 6 bases and J by 0 bases, 10 bases remained unmatched. The length of the CDR3 is 18 residues. CDR1 and CDR2 (germline): MGHDK, SYGVNS. CDR3 region: CASSSDRDSPSGANVLTF. The CDR3 bases are TGTGCCAGCAGCTCGGACAGGGACTCCCCCTCTGGGGCCAACGTCCTGACTTTC.

This clonotype was counted only a few times. The chain is built from TRBV28 and TRBJ2-5; the D gene is possibly TRBD1 (5 bases). Germline loops: CDR1 MDHEN, CDR2 SYDVKM. V dropped 7 bases and J dropped 2 bases, with 8 bases sitting between them. The CDR3 contains 12 residues. The CDR3 nucleotides read TGTGCCAGCACTGACAGACAAGAGACCCAGTACTTC. Its protein is CASTDRQETQYF.

This clonotype was picked up a small number of times. This is likely a read error, given that the CDR3 carries no conserved phenylalanine or tryptophan at its end. This sequence joins TRBV28 and TRBJ2-1; TRBD2 matches at 12 bases. From germline, CDR1 is MDHEN and CDR2 SYDVKM. This CDR3 has 16 residues. V shed 3 bases, J shed 13 bases, and the junction held 13 bases outside the gene matches. For the CDR3, the DNA is TGTGCCAGCAGTTTGTCCTGGACTAGCGGGAAGGTCTTTCAGTTCCTC. This sequence encodes CASSLSWTSGKVFQFL.

This rearrangement joins TRBV13 to TRBJ2-1, with TRBD2 identical over 14 bases. The CDR3 consists of 18 residues. Trimming cost V 1 base and J 2 bases; bases outside gene matches: 4. The germline gives CDR1 PRHDT, CDR2 FYEKMQ (reference sequence). The CDR3 region is CASSLVGTSGSPYNEQFF. Written as DNA, the CDR3 is TGTGCCAGCAGCTTAGTTGGGACTAGCGGGAGCCCCTACAATGAGCAGTTCTTC.

V gene TRBV27 combines with J gene TRBJ1-1, with D possibly TRBD1 on 5 matching bases. With 2 bases removed from V and 4 bases from J, the gap between germline ends came to 11 bases. Germline-derived CDR1 and CDR2 are MNHEY and SMNVEV (reference sequence). The CDR3 is made up of 14 amino acids. CDR3 DNA: TGTGCCAGCAGTTTAGAGGGACTCCGCACTGAAGCTTTCTTT. Its translation is CASSLEGLRTEAFF.

This clonotype showed up many times. The chain carries TRBV5-1 and TRBJ1-2; D perhaps matches TRBD1 (6 bases). This CDR3 has 15 amino acids. Trimming took 0 bases from V and 0 from J, leaving 9 bases between them. Germline V gives CDR1 SGHRS, CDR2 YFSETQ. The CDR3 coding sequence is TGCGCCAGCAGCTTGGCAGGGACAACTAACTATGGCTACACCTTC. It codes for CASSLAGTTNYGYTF.

This clonotype was observed a handful of times. The CDR3 carries no conserved terminal phenylalanine or tryptophan, so it likely arises from a read error. The chain links TRBV10-3 to TRBJ2-7, with 9 bases that match TRBD2. Trimming at V came to 4 bases and at J to 2 bases, leaving 6 bases not matched to a gene. The CDR3 loop spans 15 amino acids. Germline CDR1 and CDR2: ENHRY and SYGVKD. CDR3 sequence: CAISGASGITYEQYL. CDR3 nucleotides: TGTGCCATCAGTGGGGCTAGCGGGATTACCTACGAGCAGTACCTC.

This clonotype was detected ten times or more. The J gene is TRBJ2-3, the V gene TRBV3-1; TRBD2 agrees at 10 bases. Trimming at V came to 2 bases and at J to 3 bases, leaving 5 bases not matched to a gene. The germline gives CDR1 LGHDT, CDR2 YNNKEL (reference sequence). This CDR3 contains 16 residues. The CDR3 DNA sequence: TGTGCCAGCAGCCAATACGGGACTAGCGTAACAGATACGCAGTATTTT. Encoded protein: CASSQYGTSVTDTQYF.